The 20 T cell receptor beta chains given below trace back to one sample, sequenced in a study of OX40 agonist ivuxolimab in advanced cancers. Measured with immunoSEQ multiplex PCR; TCRdb has only the in-frame clones, and not every one. The table records over 55,000 clones, roughly nine tenths of them present only once. Specimen: CD4+ or CD8+ T cells sorted from blood, collected in a trial of the OX40 agonist ivuxolimab. These receptors originate from an adult with an advanced solid tumor such as melanoma, head and neck, liver or kidney cancer.

V usage is TRBV30 and J usage is TRBJ2-7, with D perhaps given as TRBD1 or TRBD2 (5 bases each). This CDR3 contains 11 residues. V lost 5 bases to trimming and J lost 6 bases, with 11 bases between them. Germline V gene sequence: CDR1 GTSNPN, CDR2 SVGIG (reference sequence). CDR3 in DNA: TGTGCCTGGTCGGGACCGCGCGAGCAGTACTTC. Its translation is CAWSGPREQYF.

This clone was recorded a few times. The chain links TRBV5-4 to TRBJ2-5; perhaps TRBD2 as D (6 bases). Trimming cost V 3 bases and J 0 bases, with 12 bases left between them. This CDR3 has 15 amino acids. The germline V gene has CDR1 SGHNT and CDR2 YYREEE (reference sequence). DNA of the CDR3: TGTGCCAGCAGCTCGGGACTCGGGTACCAAGAGACCCAGTACTTC. It codes for CASSSGLGYQETQYF.

There are a few counts of this clone. V usage is TRBV20-1 and J usage is TRBJ2-5; 7 positions match TRBD2. CDR1 and CDR2 from the germline V gene are DFQATT and SNEGSKA (reference sequence). The trim removed 7 bases at V and 5 bases at J, leaving 1 base unmatched. CDR3 size: 10 residues. CDR3 protein: CSGSGETQYF. The CDR3 DNA follows: TGCAGTGGTAGCGGGGAGACCCAGTACTTC.

This chain connects TRBV18 to TRBJ1-1, with D tentatively TRBD1 (5 bases). V lost 6 bases, J lost 0 bases, and 11 bases lay in between. Per the germline V gene, CDR1 is KGHSH and CDR2 is LQKENI. The CDR3 totals 14 residues. DNA of the CDR3: TGTGCCAGCTCGCCCGGGGCACTGAACACTGAAGCTTTCTTT. It is translated as CASSPGALNTEAFF.

This clone appeared a single time. The V call is TRBV2, the J call TRBJ1-4; D not certain. From germline, CDR1 is SNHLY and CDR2 FYNNEI. V lost 6 bases, J lost 6 bases, and 2 bases lay in between. The CDR3 covers 10 residues. Written as DNA, the CDR3 is TGTGCCAGCAGATATGAAAAACTGTTTTTT. The encoded protein is CASRYEKLFF.

This chain joins TRBV19 and TRBJ2-3; 8 nucleotides align to TRBD2. The CDR3 extends over 16 amino acids. The germline V gene encodes CDR1 LNHDA and CDR2 SQIVND (reference sequence). The V segment lost 6 bases and the J segment 0 bases; nucleotides outside the gene matches: 8. The CDR3 DNA is TGTGCCAGTAGCTTTTGGACTAGCCTAAGCACAGATACGCAGTATTTT. It is translated as CASSFWTSLSTDTQYF.

This sequence joins TRBV28 and TRBJ2-7, with D unclear. The CDR3 covers 12 residues. Germline-derived CDR1 and CDR2 are MDHEN and SYDVKM. Trimming removed 5 bases at V and 5 bases at J, with 10 bases between. The CDR3 is CASSLLGHEQYF. CDR3 nucleotides: TGTGCCAGCAGTCTCCTGGGTCACGAGCAGTACTTC.

The rearrangement joins TRBV18 to TRBJ1-1; 11 bases map to TRBD1. CDR1 and CDR2 (germline): KGHSH, LQKENI. With 3 bases clipped from V and 4 bases from J, the junction kept 4 bases outside the gene matches. The CDR3 loop spans 15 amino acids. For the CDR3, the DNA is TGTGCCAGCTCACCCCCCGGACAGGGGGCCACTGAAGCTTTCTTT. Amino acids: CASSPPGQGATEAFF.

The V call is TRBV5-6, the J call TRBJ1-1; D call uncertain. The CDR3 has 15 residues. Trimming took off 1 base at V and 1 base at J, with 11 bases between the two ends. Germline V gene data show CDR1 as SGHDT and CDR2 as YYEEEE. CDR3 in DNA: TGTGCCAGCAGCTTGCGAAACCTCGGGAACACTGAAGCTTTCTTT. This gives the protein CASSLRNLGNTEAFF.

CDR3 coding DNA: TGTGCCAGCAGCCCCCTCCCCGACAGGGTTGGGAACGGGGAGCTGTTTTTT. Amino acid sequence: CASSPLPDRVGNGELFF. This chain joins TRBV7-3 and TRBJ2-2, with 7 bases fitting TRBD1. This CDR3 is built from 17 residues. Germline loops: CDR1 SGHTA, CDR2 FQGTGA. V was clipped by 5 bases and J by 7 bases; unmatched bases: 16. The whole variable domain, filled in from reference TRBV7-3 and TRBJ2-2, reads GAGVSQTPSNKVTEKGKYVELRCDPISGHTALYWYRQSLGQGPEFLIYFQGTGAADDSGLPNDRFFAVRPEGSVSTLKIQRTERGDSAVYLCASSPLPDRVGNGELFFGEGSRLTVL.

This rearrangement joins TRBV13 to TRBJ1-3; no clear D gene. V lost 1 base and J lost 5, with 6 bases in between. Germline V gives CDR1 PRHDT, CDR2 FYEKMQ (reference sequence). The CDR3 runs to 13 residues. The CDR3 nucleotides read TGTGCCAGCAGCTTAGACCGGCGAAACACCATATATTTT. This translates into CASSLDRRNTIYF.

V usage is TRBV11-3 and J usage is TRBJ2-5, with D perhaps matching TRBD1 or TRBD2 (5 bases each). CDR1 is SGHNT, CDR2 YENEEA, per germline. CDR3 length equals 12 residues. Trimming took off 3 bases at V and 3 bases at J, with 5 bases between the two ends. The CDR3 sequence: CASSLGEETQYF. In DNA form, the CDR3 reads TGTGCCAGCAGCTTGGGGGAAGAGACCCAGTACTTC.

The chain recombines TRBV7-2 with TRBJ1-6; perhaps TRBD1 as D (5 bases). The V gene lost 4 bases and the J gene lost 10 bases, with 17 bases spanning the gap. Germline V lookup: CDR1 SGHTA, CDR2 FQGNSA. This CDR3 has 15 residues. The CDR3: CASSSHSGGGSPLHF. DNA of the CDR3: TGTGCCAGCAGCTCCCATTCGGGGGGGGGATCACCCCTCCACTTT.

The rearrangement joins TRBV28 to TRBJ1-2; TRBD1 matches 9 bases. This CDR3 has 14 residues. V was pared by 3 bases and J by 7 bases, with 6 bases of the junction left unmatched. Germline-derived CDR1 and CDR2 are MDHEN and SYDVKM. CDR3 sequence: CASSLSQGASGYTF. The CDR3 coding sequence is TGTGCCAGCAGTTTGTCACAGGGGGCGTCTGGCTACACCTTC.

The chain employs TRBV7-8 and TRBJ1-5; D not resolved. V was shortened by 4 bases and J by 8 bases, with 15 bases between the two germline ends. The CDR3 is 14 amino acids. Germline V gives CDR1 SGHVS, CDR2 FQNEAQ. Here the CDR3 reads CASSSNLGKEPQHF. CDR3 sequence (DNA): TGTGCCAGCAGCTCTAATTTGGGGAAGGAGCCCCAGCATTTT.

The chain uses TRBV11-2 and TRBJ2-1, with D possibly being TRBD2 (5 bases). The CDR3 has 15 amino acids. Germline V CDR1 and CDR2: SGHAT, FQNNGV. The V end was cut by 5 bases, the J end by 2 bases, with 13 bases between. CDR3 amino acids: CASSPASQPYNEQFF. The CDR3, as DNA: TGTGCCAGCAGCCCAGCTAGCCAGCCCTACAATGAGCAGTTCTTC.

The rearrangement joins TRBV9 to TRBJ2-1, with a weak D call TRBD2 (5 bases). CDR1 and CDR2 from the germline V gene are SGDLS and YYNGEE. The germline V and J ends were trimmed by 4 bases and 4 bases, with 15 bases remaining between them. The CDR3 totals 15 residues. The CDR3 loop reads CASSMSGGSYNEQFF. The CDR3, as DNA: TGTGCCAGCAGCATGAGCGGAGGTTCGTACAATGAGCAGTTCTTC. The variable domain in full, completed from reference TRBV9 and TRBJ2-1, reads DSGVTQTPKHLITATGQRVTLRCSPRSGDLSVYWYQQSLDQGLQFLIQYYNGEERAKGNILERFSAQQFPDLHSELNLSSLELGDSALYFCASSMSGGSYNEQFFGPGTRLTVL.

The chain has TRBV7-9 and TRBJ2-5; 7 bases are a match to TRBD2. V gave up 2 bases and J gave up 3 bases; unmatched junction bases: 15. The germline gives CDR1 SEHNR, CDR2 FQNEAQ (reference sequence). The CDR3 has 18 residues. CDR3 sequence: CASSLIGFGTTREETQYF. The CDR3 coding sequence is TGTGCCAGCAGCTTAATCGGGTTCGGGACTACTCGAGAAGAGACCCAGTACTTC.

V and J are TRBV25-1 and TRBJ1-5; D remains ambiguous. The CDR3 has 13 residues. Germline V gene lookup returns CDR1 MGHDK and CDR2 SYGVNS. With 2 bases removed from V and 2 bases from J, the gap between germline ends came to 4 bases. The CDR3 DNA reads as TGTGCCAGCAGTGAAACGGGCAATCAGCCCCAGCATTTT. Its protein is CASSETGNQPQHF.

This chain links TRBV5-1 with TRBJ2-7; 9 bases fit TRBD1. The CDR3 is 16 amino acids. Per germline, CDR1 SGHRS and CDR2 YFSETQ. Trimming cost V 4 bases and J 1 base; bases outside gene matches: 9. CDR3 nucleotide sequence: TGCGCCAGCAGCACACGGGACAGGGCAATGTCCTACGAGCAGTACTTC. Residues: CASSTRDRAMSYEQYF.